Below, 5 T cell receptor beta chains from the same sample are listed, as sequenced in a study of blood T cell repertoires in COVID-19. Using immunoSEQ multiplex PCR, the repertoire was profiled, and TCRdb retains in-frame clones only, with some absent. The data contain some 97,000 clones, approximately 86% of them singletons. The sample comprised PBMCs or T cells enriched from blood (not recorded which). These receptors all stem from a woman aged 50 to 60 who had recovered from COVID-19.

The rearrangement links TRBV19 to TRBJ2-7, with 11 bases matching TRBD1. Per the germline V gene, CDR1 is LNHDA and CDR2 is SQIVND (reference sequence). V lost 6 bases and J lost 5; bases outside the gene matches: 9. This CDR3 region has 15 residues. The CDR3 DNA reads as TGTGCCAGTAGCCACCGGACAGGGGGCAAGGACGAGCAGTACTTC. The encoded protein is CASSHRTGGKDEQYF. Based on the CDR3 plus reference TRBV19 and TRBJ2-7, the full variable domain is DGGITQSPKYLFRKEGQNVTLSCEQNLNHDAMYWYRQDPGQGLRLIYYSQIVNDFQKGDIAEGYSVSREKKESFPLTVTSAQKNPTAFYLCASSHRTGGKDEQYFGPGTRLTVT.

The rearrangement joins TRBV9 to TRBJ2-1, with D perhaps TRBD2 (6 bases). The CDR3 length is 15 residues. The V and J ends lost 1 base and 2 bases respectively, with 10 bases between them. The germline CDR1 and CDR2 sequences are SGDLS and YYNGEE. The CDR3 here is CASSVTSWAYNEQFF. In DNA form, the CDR3 reads TGTGCCAGCAGCGTAACTAGCTGGGCCTACAATGAGCAGTTCTTC.

CDR3 sequence: CASSLGARSPRTPSYEQYF. CDR3 nucleotides: TGCGCCAGCAGCTTGGGGGCGCGCTCTCCGCGAACGCCCTCCTACGAGCAGTACTTC. The chain recombines TRBV5-1 with TRBJ2-7; D remains ambiguous. Germline CDR1 is SGHRS and CDR2 is YFSETQ. The CDR3 sequence is 19 residues long. The V gene lost 0 bases and the J gene lost 0 bases, with 22 bases spanning the gap.

This clone was seen just once. This chain links TRBV19 with TRBJ1-4; TRBD1 might be the D (5 bases). This CDR3 spans 15 amino acids. Germline V gives CDR1 LNHDA, CDR2 SQIVND (reference sequence). Trimming shortened V by 6 bases and J by 7 bases, and 18 bases separated the two germline ends. For the CDR3, the DNA is TGTGCCAGTAGACCCAACCCGCAGGGTAGTGAAAAACTGTTTTTT. Translated, it gives CASRPNPQGSEKLFF.

The sample holds a few counts of this clone. V usage is TRBV7-3 and J usage is TRBJ2-7; weak D call: TRBD1 (6 bases). Germline assignment: CDR1 SGHTA and CDR2 FQGTGA. This CDR3 is 15 amino acids long. V lost 2 bases and J lost 2, with 13 bases in between. The CDR3: CASSLATGTTYEQYF. CDR3 coding DNA: TGTGCCAGCAGCTTAGCCACCGGGACAACCTACGAGCAGTACTTC.